This T cell receptor beta chain was obtained from a study of blood T cell repertoires in COVID-19. Looking at the study overall: PBMCs, B-cell-depleted T cells, or T cells provided the cDNA or gDNA that made up the material.

Cohorts were determined from participant-reported clinical history. Recovered status applied to Cohort 3 donors who had two consecutive negative PCRs. It also applied to those with clearance or with symptom resolution. In the original processing: Estimates of nucleated cell counts were drawn from the amplification of reference gene primers. Clones were sequenced by immunoSEQ multiplex PCR, and TCRdb holds only the in-frame ones, with some missing. The D gene and trimming were derived from the DNA, and the V and J assignments and clone size from that table. In the table there are 250,000 to 350,000 clones, roughly 88% of which are singletons. Trimming left V 9 bases short and J 0 bases short, with 15 bases between. Germline V gives CDR1 LNHDA, CDR2 SQIVND (reference sequence). CDR3 length: 15 amino acids. This clone occurred once.

The clonotype was recovered from a woman in her twenties or thirties who had recovered from COVID-19. Sequenced sample: PBMCs or T cells enriched from blood (not recorded which). The J gene is TRBJ1-3, the V gene TRBV19; possible D gene TRBD1, 5 bases. CDR3 residues: CASRGGPFSGNTIYF. CDR3 bases: TGTGCCAGCCGGGGGGGTCCCTTCTCTGGAAACACCATATATTTT.